This T cell receptor (beta chain) comes out of a study of shared clonotypes between healthy human individuals. Study in general: Every donor yielded three CD4 naive, three CD4 memory, two CD8 naive and one CD8 memory plate.

Genomic DNA per cell subset filled all wells of several immunoSEQ plates. Some 28,000 T cell genomes (approximately 0.2 ug DNA) went into each sorted-subset replicate. TCRdb keeps only in-frame clones here, not all; method: immunoSEQ multiplex PCR. The sample includes some 2,000,000 clones, more than 90% seen only once; the top ten take roughly 0.13%. V shed 5 bases and J 2 bases; nucleotides not matched to a gene: 18. Germline CDR1 is ENHRY and CDR2 is SYGVKD. This CDR3 spans 18 amino acids. The count of this clone is one. Participating donors were healthy, HIV-negative adults free of recent acute infections or vaccinations.

The sequence came from a young man in good health. The sample taken for sequencing was naive CD4+ T cells sorted from blood. Subset of the sample: CD45RA+ positively selected. This rearrangement joins TRBV10-3 to TRBJ2-7; 7 bases are a match to TRBD2. The CDR3 nucleotides read TGTGCCATCAGTTCCGCAGCCCCTAGCGGCGGGGTCCCCTACGAGCAGTACTTC. This codes for CAISSAAPSGGVPYEQYF.